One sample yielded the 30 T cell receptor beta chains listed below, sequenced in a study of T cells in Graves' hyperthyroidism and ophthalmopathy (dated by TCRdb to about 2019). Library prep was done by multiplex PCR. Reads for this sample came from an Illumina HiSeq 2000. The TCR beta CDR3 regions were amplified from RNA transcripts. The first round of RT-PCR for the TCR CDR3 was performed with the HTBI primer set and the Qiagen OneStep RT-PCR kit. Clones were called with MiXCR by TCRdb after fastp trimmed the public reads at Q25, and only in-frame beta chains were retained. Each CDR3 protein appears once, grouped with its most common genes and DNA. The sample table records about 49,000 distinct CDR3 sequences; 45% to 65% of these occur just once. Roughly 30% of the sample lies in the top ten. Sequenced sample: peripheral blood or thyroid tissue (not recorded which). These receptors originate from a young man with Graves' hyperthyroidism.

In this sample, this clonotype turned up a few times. DNA for the CDR3: TGTGCCAGTAGCCCGGGACAGGTCTATGGCTACACCTTC. This encodes CASSPGQVYGYTF. J is TRBJ1-2 and V is TRBV19, with TRBD1 matching over 8 bases. With 6 bases clipped from V and 4 bases from J, the junction kept 4 bases outside the gene matches. Germline CDR1 is LNHDA and CDR2 is SQIVND (reference sequence). The CDR3 is 13 amino acids.

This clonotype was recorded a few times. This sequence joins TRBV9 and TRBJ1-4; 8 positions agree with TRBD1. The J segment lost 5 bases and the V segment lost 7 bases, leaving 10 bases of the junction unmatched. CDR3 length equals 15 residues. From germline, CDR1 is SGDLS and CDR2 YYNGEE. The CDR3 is CASSPEGQGNEKLFF. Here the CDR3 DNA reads TGTGCCAGCTCACCGGAAGGACAGGGAAATGAAAAACTGTTTTTT.

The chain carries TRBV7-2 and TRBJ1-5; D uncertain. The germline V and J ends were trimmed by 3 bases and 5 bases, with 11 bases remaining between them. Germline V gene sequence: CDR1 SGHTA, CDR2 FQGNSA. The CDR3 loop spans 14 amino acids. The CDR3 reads CASSFGSAYQPQHF. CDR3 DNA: TGTGCCAGCAGCTTCGGTTCGGCTTATCAGCCCCAGCATTTT.

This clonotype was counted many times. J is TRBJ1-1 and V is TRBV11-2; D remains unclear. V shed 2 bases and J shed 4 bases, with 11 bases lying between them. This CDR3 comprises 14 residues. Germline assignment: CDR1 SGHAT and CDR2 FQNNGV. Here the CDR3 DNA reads TGTGCCAGCAGCTTAAGCCGCGGGAGCACTGAAGCTTTCTTT. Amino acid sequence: CASSLSRGSTEAFF.

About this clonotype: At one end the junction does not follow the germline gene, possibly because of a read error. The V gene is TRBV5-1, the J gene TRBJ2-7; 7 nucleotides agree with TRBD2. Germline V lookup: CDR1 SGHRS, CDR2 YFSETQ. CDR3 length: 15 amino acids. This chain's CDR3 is CASSLGAGAPYGQYF. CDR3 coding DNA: TGCGCCAGCAGCTTGGGTGCGGGAGCCCCCTACGGGCAGTACTTC.

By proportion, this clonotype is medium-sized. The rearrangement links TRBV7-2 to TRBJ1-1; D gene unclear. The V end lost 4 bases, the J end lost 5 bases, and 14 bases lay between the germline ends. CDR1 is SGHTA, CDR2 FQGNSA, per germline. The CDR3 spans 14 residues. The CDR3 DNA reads TGTGCCAGCAGCTGGAGGAGTGAGGGAACTGAAGCTTTCTTT. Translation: CASSWRSEGTEAFF.

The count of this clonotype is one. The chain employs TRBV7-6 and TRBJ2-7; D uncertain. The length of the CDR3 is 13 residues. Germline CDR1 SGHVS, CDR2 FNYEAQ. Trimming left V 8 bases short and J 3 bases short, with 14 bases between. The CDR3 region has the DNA TGTGCCAGCCTCCAGCGAGATTGCTACGAGCAGTACTTC. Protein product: CASLQRDCYEQYF.

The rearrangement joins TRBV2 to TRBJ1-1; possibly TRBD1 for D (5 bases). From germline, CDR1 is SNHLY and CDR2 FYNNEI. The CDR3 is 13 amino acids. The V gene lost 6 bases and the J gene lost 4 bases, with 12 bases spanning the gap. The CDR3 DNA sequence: TGTGCCAGCAGACCAGGGTCACCCACTGAAGCTTTCTTT. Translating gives CASRPGSPTEAFF.

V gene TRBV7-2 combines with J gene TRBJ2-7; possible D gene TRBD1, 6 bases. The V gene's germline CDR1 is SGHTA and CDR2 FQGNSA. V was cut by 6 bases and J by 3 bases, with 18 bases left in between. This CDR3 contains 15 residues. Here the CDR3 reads CASRTGQGKNYEQYF. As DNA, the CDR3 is TGTGCCAGCAGAACGGGGCAGGGGAAGAACTACGAGCAGTACTTC.

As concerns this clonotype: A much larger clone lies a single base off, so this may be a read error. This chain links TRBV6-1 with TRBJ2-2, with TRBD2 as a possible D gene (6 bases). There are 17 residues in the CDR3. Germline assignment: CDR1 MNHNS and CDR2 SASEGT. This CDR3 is CASSNPTGRGNTGGLFF. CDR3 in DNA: TGTGCCAGCAGTAACCCCACCGGGAGAGGTAACACCGGGGGGCTGTTTTTT.

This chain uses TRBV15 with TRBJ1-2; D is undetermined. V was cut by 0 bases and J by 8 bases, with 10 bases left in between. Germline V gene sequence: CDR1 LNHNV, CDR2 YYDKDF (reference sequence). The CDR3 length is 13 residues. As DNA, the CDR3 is TGTGCCACCAGCAGAGAGCGGGTTGGCGGCTACACCTTC. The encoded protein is CATSRERVGGYTF. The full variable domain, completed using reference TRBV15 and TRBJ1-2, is DAMVIQNPRYQVTQFGKPVTLSCSQTLNHNVMYWYQQKSSQAPKLLFHYYDKDFNNEADTPDNFQSRRPNTSFCFLDIRSPGLGDTAMYLCATSRERVGGYTFGSGTRLTVV.

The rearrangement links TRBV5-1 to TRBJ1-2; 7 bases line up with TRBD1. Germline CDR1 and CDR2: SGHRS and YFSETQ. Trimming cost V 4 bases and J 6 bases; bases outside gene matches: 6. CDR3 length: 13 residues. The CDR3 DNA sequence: TGCGCCAGCAGCCACGACAGGGAGAATGGCTACACCTTC. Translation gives CASSHDRENGYTF.

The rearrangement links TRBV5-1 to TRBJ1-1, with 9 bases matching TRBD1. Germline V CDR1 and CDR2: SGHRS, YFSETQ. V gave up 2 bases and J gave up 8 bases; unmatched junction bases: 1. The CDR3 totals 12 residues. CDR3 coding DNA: TGCGCCAGCAGCTTAGGGACAGGGGAAGCTTTCTTT. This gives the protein CASSLGTGEAFF.

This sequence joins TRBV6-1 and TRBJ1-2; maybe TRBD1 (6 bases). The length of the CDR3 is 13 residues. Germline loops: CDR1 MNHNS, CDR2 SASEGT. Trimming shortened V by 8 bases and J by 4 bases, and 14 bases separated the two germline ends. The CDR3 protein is CASRQESSYGYTF. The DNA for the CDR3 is TGTGCCAGCCGACAGGAAAGCTCCTATGGCTACACCTTC.

The CDR3 loop reads CATRSFYGYTF. CDR3 nucleotide sequence: TGTGCCACTCGATCCTTCTATGGCTACACCTTC. This rearrangement joins TRBV7-9 to TRBJ1-2, with no clear D. V was trimmed by 10 bases and J by 4 bases, leaving 10 bases between them. CDR3 length: 11 residues. Germline assignment: CDR1 SEHNR and CDR2 FQNEAQ (reference sequence).

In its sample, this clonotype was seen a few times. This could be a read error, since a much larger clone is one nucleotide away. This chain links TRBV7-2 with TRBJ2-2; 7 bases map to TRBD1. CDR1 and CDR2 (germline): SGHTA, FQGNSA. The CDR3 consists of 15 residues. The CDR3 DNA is TGTGTCAGCAGCTCAGACAGGGCGAGCACCGGGGAGCTGTTTTTT. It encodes CVSSSDRASTGELFF.

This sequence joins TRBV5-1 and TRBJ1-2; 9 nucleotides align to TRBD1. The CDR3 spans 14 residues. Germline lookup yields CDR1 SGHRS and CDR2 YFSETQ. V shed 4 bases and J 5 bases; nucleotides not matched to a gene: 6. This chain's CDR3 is CASSVPGQGYGYTF. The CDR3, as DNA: TGCGCCAGCAGCGTACCGGGACAGGGTTATGGCTACACCTTC.

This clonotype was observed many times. Here the CDR3 DNA reads TGTGCCAGTAGTACCGACAGGGGGCATTCACCCCTCCACTTT. Residues: CASSTDRGHSPLHF. The chain joins TRBV19 to TRBJ1-6; 10 bases map to TRBD1. The V gene end was trimmed by 4 bases and the J gene end by 8 bases; junction bases not matched to a gene: 2. Germline values: CDR1 LNHDA, CDR2 SQIVND (reference sequence). The CDR3 extends over 14 amino acids.

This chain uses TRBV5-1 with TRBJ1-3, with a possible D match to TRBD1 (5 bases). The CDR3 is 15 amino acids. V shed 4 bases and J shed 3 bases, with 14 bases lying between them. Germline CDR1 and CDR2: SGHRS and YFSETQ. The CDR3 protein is CASSLHSGGGNTIYF. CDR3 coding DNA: TGCGCCAGCAGCCTACATTCCGGGGGTGGAAACACCATATATTTT.

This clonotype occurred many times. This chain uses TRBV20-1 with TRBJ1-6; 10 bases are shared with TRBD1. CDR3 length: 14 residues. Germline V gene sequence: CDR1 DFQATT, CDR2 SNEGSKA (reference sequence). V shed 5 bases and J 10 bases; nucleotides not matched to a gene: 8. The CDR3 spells CSAGGGTGVSPLHF. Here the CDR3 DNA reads TGCAGTGCTGGGGGGGGGACAGGGGTCTCACCCCTCCACTTT.

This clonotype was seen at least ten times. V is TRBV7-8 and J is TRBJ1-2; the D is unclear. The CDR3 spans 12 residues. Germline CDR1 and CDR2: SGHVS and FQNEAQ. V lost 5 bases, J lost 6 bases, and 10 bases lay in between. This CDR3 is CASSPRSDGYTF. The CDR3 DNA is TGTGCCAGCAGCCCCCGTTCGGATGGCTACACCTTC. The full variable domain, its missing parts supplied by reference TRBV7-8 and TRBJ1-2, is GAGVSQSPRYKVAKRGQDVALRCDPISGHVSLFWYQQALGQGPEFLTYFQNEAQLDKSGLPSDRFFAERPEGSVSTLKIQRTQQEDSAVYLCASSPRSDGYTFGSGTRLTVV.

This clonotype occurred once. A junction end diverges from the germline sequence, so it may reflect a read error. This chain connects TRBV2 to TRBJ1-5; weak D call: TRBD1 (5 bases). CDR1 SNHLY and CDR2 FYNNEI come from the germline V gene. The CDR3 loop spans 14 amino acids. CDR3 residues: CASSEQGSDQLQHF. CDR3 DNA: TGTGCCAGCAGTGAACAGGGCTCCGATCAGCTCCAGCATTTT. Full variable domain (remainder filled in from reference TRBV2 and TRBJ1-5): EPEVTQTPSHQVTQMGQEVILRCVPISNHLYFYWYRQILGQKVEFLVSFYNNEISEKSEIFDDQFSVERPDGSNFTLKIRSTKLEDSAMYFCASSEQGSDQLQHFGDGTRLSIL.

The CDR3 sequence: CASKPGQGLYQPQHF. The CDR3 nucleotides read TGTGCCAGCAAACCGGGACAGGGTTTATACCAGCCCCAGCATTTT. This chain uses TRBV2 with TRBJ1-5; 9 bases align to TRBD1. With 7 bases clipped from V and 7 bases from J, the junction kept 11 bases outside the gene matches. The germline CDR1 and CDR2 sequences are SNHLY and FYNNEI. The CDR3 consists of 15 residues.

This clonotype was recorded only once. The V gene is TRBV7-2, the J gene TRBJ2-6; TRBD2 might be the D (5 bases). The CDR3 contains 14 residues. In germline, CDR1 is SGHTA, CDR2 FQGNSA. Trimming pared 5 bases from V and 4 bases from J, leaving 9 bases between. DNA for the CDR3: TGTGCCAGCAGCCCCCAGCGGGGGGCCAACGTCCTGACTTTC. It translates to CASSPQRGANVLTF.

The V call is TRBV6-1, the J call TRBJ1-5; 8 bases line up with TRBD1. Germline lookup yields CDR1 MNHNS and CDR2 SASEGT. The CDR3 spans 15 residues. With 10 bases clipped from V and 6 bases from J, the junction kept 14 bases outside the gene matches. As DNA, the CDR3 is TGTGCCACAGCCGGGACAGGTCCGATGGTTCAGCCCCAGCATTTT. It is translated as CATAGTGPMVQPQHF.

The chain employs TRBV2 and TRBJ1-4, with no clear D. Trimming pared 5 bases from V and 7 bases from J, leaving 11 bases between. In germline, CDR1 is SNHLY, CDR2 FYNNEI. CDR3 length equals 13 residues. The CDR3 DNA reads TGTGCCAGCAGTTCGGGGTGGGGTGAAAAACTGTTTTTT. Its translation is CASSSGWGEKLFF.

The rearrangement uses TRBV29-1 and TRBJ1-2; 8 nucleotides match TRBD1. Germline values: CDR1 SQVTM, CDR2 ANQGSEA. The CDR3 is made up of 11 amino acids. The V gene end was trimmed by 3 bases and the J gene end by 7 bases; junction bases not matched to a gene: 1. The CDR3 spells CSVEDRAGYTF. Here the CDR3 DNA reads TGCAGCGTTGAGGACAGGGCTGGCTACACCTTC.

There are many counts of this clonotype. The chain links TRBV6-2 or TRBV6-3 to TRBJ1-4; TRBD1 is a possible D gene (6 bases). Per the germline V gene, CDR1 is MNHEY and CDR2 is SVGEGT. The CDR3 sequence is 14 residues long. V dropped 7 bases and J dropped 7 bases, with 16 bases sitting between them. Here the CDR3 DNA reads TGTGCCAGCAAGATGGTGCAGGGGACTGAAAAACTGTTTTTT. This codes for CASKMVQGTEKLFF.

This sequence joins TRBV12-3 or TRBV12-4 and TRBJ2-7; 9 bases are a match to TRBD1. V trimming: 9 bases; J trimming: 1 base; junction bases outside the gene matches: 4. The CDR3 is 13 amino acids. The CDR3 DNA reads TGTGCCAGTCGGGACAGGGCTTCCTACGAGCAGTACTTC. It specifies CASRDRASYEQYF.

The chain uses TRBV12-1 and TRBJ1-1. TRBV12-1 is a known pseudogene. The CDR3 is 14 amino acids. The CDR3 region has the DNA TGTGCCAGCAGCTTTCCCACGATGAACACTGAAGCTTTCTTT. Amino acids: CASSFPTMNTEAFF.